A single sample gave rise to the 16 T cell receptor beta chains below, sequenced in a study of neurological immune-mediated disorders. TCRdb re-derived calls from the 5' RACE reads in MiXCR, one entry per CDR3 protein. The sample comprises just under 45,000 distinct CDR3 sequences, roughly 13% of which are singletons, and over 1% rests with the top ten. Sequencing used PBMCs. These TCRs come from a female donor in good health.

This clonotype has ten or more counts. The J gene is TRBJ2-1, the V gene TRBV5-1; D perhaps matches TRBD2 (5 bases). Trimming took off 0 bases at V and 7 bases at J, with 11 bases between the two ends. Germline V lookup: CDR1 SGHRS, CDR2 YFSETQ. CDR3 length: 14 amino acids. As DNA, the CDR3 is TGCGCCAGCAGCTTGGAGGCGGGCCTGAATGAGCAGTTCTTC. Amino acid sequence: CASSLEAGLNEQFF.

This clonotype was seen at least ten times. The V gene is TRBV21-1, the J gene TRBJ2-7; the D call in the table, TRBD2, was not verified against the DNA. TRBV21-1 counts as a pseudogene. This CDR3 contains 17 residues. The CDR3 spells CASSKGSGRRISYEQYF. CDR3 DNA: TGTGCCAGCAGCAAAGGTAGCGGGAGACGTATTTCCTACGAGCAGTACTTC.

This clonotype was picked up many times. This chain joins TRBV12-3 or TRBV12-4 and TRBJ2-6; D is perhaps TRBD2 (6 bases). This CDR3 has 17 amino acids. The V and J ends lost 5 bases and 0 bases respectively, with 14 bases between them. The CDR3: CASSRWGGRSGANVLTF. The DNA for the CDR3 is TGTGCCAGCAGTCGGTGGGGAGGACGCTCTGGGGCCAACGTCCTGACTTTC.

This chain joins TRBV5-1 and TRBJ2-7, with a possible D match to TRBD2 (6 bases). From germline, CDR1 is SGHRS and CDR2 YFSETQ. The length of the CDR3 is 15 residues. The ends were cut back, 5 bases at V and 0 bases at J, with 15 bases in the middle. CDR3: CASRFGGKSSYEQYF. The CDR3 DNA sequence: TGCGCCAGCAGATTTGGGGGGAAGTCCTCCTACGAGCAGTACTTC.

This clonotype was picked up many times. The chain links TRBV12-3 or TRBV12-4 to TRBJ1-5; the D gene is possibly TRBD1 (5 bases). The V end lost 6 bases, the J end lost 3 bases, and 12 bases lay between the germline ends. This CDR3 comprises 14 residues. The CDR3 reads CASSRDRLNQPQHF. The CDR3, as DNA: TGTGCCAGCAGCCGCGACAGACTCAATCAGCCCCAGCATTTT.

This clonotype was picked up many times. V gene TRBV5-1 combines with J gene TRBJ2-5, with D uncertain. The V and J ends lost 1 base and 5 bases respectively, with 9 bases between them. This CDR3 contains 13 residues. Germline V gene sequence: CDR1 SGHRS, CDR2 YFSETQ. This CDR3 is CASSLSIAETQYF. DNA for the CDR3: TGCGCCAGCAGCTTGAGTATAGCTGAGACCCAGTACTTC.

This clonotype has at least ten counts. The CDR3: CASSAGQGGSNQPQHF. Written as DNA, the CDR3 is TGTGCCAGCAGTGCGGGACAGGGGGGAAGCAATCAGCCCCAGCATTTT. The gene calls are TRBV27 and TRBJ1-5; 11 bases line up with TRBD1. J lost 1 base, V lost 5 bases, and 4 bases had no gene match. CDR3 size: 16 residues. The germline V gene encodes CDR1 MNHEY and CDR2 SMNVEV (reference sequence).

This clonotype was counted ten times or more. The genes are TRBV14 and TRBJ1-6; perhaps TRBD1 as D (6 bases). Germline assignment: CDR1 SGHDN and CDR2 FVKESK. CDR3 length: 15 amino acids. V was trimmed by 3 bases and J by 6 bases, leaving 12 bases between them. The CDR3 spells CASSQRGGVNSPLHF. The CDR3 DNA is TGTGCCAGCAGCCAGAGGGGGGGGGTTAATTCACCCCTCCACTTT.

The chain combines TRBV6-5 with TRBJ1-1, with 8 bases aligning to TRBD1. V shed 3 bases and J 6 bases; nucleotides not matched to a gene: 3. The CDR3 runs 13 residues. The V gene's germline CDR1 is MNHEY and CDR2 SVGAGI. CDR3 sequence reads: CASSYTTGAEAFF. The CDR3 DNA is TGTGCCAGCAGTTATACGACAGGGGCTGAAGCTTTCTTT.

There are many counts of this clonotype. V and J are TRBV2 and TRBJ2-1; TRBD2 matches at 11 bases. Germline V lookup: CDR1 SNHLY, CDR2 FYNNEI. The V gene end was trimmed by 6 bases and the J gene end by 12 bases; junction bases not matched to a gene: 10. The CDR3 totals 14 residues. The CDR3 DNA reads TGTGCCAGCAGCCCGGGACTAGCGGTAAGAAGGCAGTTCTTC. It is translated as CASSPGLAVRRQFF.

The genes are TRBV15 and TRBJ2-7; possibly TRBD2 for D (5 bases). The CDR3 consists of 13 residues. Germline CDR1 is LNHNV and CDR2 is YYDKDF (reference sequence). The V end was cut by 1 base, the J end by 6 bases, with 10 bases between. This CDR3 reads CATSRGGFSEQYF. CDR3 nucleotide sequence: TGTGCCACCAGCAGAGGAGGGTTCAGCGAGCAGTACTTC.

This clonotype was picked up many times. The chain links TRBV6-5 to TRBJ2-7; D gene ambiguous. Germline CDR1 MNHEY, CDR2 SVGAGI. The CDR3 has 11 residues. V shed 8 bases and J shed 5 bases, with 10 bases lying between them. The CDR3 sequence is CASLGFNEQYF. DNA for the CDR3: TGTGCCAGCTTGGGGTTCAACGAGCAGTACTTC.

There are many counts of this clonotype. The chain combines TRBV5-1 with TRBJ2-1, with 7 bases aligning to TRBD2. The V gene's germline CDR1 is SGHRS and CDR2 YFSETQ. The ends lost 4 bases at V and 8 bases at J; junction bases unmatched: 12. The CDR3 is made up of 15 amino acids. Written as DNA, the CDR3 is TGCGCCAGCAGCGAAGGTCTGTGGAGCGGGGATGAGCAGTTCTTC. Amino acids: CASSEGLWSGDEQFF.

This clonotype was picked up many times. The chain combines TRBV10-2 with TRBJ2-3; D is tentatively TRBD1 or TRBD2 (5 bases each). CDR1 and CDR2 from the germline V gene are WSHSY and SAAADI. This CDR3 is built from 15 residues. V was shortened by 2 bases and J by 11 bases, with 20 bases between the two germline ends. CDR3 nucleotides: TGCGCCAGCAGTGAGCAGAGTTATTCTACAGGAGGGCAGTATTTT. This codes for CASSEQSYSTGGQYF.

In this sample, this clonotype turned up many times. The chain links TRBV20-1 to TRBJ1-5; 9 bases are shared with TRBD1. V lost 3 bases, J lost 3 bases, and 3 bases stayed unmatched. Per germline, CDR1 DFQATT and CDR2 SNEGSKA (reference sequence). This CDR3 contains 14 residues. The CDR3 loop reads CSARGDRDNQPQHF. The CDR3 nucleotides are TGCAGTGCTAGGGGGGACAGGGACAATCAGCCCCAGCATTTT.

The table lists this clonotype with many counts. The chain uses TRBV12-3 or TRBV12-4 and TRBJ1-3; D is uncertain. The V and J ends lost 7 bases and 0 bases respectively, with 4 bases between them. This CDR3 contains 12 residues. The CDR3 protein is CASTLSGNTIYF. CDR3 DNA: TGTGCCAGCACCCTCTCTGGAAACACCATATATTTT.